This T cell receptor beta chain was obtained from a study of T cell clonality in common variable immunodeficiency. Germline V gene sequence: CDR1 SEHNR, CDR2 FQNEAQ (reference sequence). This CDR3 spans 15 amino acids. The J segment lost 2 bases and the V segment lost 5 bases, leaving 6 bases of the junction unmatched. At least ten counts were recorded for this clone. The read ends 3 residues early relative to the CDR3; the germline J gene fills the gap. Clones were read by immunoSEQ multiplex PCR, and TCRdb kept only the in-frame ones, dropping some. This sample carries around 50,000 clones, none of them present only once.

The chain links TRBV7-9 to TRBJ2-7; 10 bases fit TRBD1. The sequenced sample consisted of peripheral blood mononuclear cells. The clonotype originates from a person between 18 and 75 years old in good health. The CDR3: CASSPRGQGAYEQYF. The CDR3 bases that were read are TGTGCCAGCAGCCCCCGAGGACAGGGGGCCTACGAG.